The rows below give T cell receptor beta chains drawn from one sample of a study of blood T cell repertoires in COVID-19. Profiling relied on immunoSEQ multiplex PCR, and the TCRdb table lists in-frame clones only, not all of them. The sample yields around 340,000 clones, more than 70% seen once. The sample was PBMCs or T cells enriched from blood (not recorded which). The receptors here all came from a woman aged 25-40 years who had been exposed to COVID-19. Both conserved end residues are part of each CDR3. The D gene is left open where the match is weak. Size tells how often a clone was seen (once, few, many) or the class of an expanded clone, and some rows leave it out.

abundance,j_gene,d_gene,v_gene,CDR3nt,CDR3aa
NA,TRBJ1-2,NA,TRBV18,TGTGCCAGCTCACCATCCGGTGCTCGGTCGAACTATGGCTACACCTTC,CASSPSGARSNYGYTF
NA,TRBJ2-7,NA,TRBV6-6,TGTGCCAGCAGTTACTCGAACGGGGGCGAGCAGTACTTC,CASSYSNGGEQYF
NA,TRBJ1-2,TRBD1,TRBV7-9,TGTGCCATCTCAACAGGGGTCCGGGAGGGTGGCTACACCTTC,CAISTGVREGGYTF
once,TRBJ2-5,NA,TRBV15,TGTGCCACCAGCAGAGATCAAACAGCCTCCGAGACCCAGTACTTC,CATSRDQTASETQYF
NA,TRBJ1-1,TRBD1,TRBV7-3,TGTGCCAGCAGCCCGGGACAGGGTAGGGGGAACACTGAAGCTTTCTTT,CASSPGQGRGNTEAFF
NA,TRBJ2-5,TRBD2,TRBV19,TGTGCCAGTAGTATAGATCTATCCACGGGAGGGACCCAGTACTTC,CASSIDLSTGGTQYF
few,TRBJ2-7,NA,TRBV3-1/TRBV3-2,TGTGCCAGCAGCCAAGATTCCGGCGGAACCTCCTACGAGCAGTACTTC,CASSQDSGGTSYEQYF
NA,TRBJ1-5,NA,TRBV6-1,TGTGCCAGCAGTGAACTCATCAGGGATAGCAATCAGCCCCAGCATTTT,CASSELIRDSNQPQHF
NA,TRBJ1-6,NA,TRBV5-1,TGCGCCAGCAGCCAGGACAGAGGAAATTCACCCCTCCACTTT,CASSQDRGNSPLHF
NA,TRBJ2-5,TRBD2,TRBV4-2,TGTGCCAGCAGGGGGGGGTCTAGCGAACAAGAGACCCAGTACTTC,CASRGGSSEQETQYF
NA,TRBJ2-5,NA,TRBV10-2,TGCGCCAGCAGGGACTTCGAAGAGACCCAGTACTTC,CASRDFEETQYF
NA,TRBJ2-7,TRBD2,TRBV7-3,TGTGCCAGCAGCTTCTCCGGACTAGCTCCCTACGAGCAGTACTTC,CASSFSGLAPYEQYF
NA,TRBJ2-7,TRBD2,TRBV19,TGTGCCAGTAGCCCCGGCGGGAGGGCTCTTTACGAGCAGTACTTC,CASSPGGRALYEQYF
NA,TRBJ2-7,NA,TRBV5-1,TGCGCCAGCCGCTGGGACACAGAGGTTCAGTACTTC,CASRWDTEVQYF
NA,TRBJ1-5,NA,TRBV20-1,TGCAGTGCTAGTATTTCTTCTGGGCAGGGATATAGCAATCAGCCCCAGCATTTT,CSASISSGQGYSNQPQHF
NA,TRBJ2-1,NA,TRBV7-9,TGTGCCAGCAGCTTATATAGCGAGCAGTTCTTC,CASSLYSEQFF
NA,TRBJ2-7,NA,TRBV27,TGTGCCAGCAGTCTCCTCGGCGGGAACTCCTACGAGCAGTACTTC,CASSLLGGNSYEQYF
few,TRBJ1-1,TRBD1,TRBV19,TGTGCCAGTAGTAAGGACAGGTATGAAGCTTTCTTT,CASSKDRYEAFF
NA,TRBJ2-1,TRBD2,TRBV27,TGTGCCAGCAGACTAGCGGGAGGGGCCACGGGGTTCTTC,CASRLAGGATGFF
once,TRBJ2-5,NA,TRBV19,TGTGCCAGTAGTAATTCCCGTACCCAGTACTTC,CASSNSRTQYF
NA,TRBJ2-7,NA,TRBV6-5,TGTGCCAGCAGTACAGGTACGGAGCAGTACTTC,CASSTGTEQYF
NA,TRBJ1-6,TRBD1,TRBV28,TGTGCCAGCAGTTCAACAGGGGCGGGTAATTCACCCCTCCACTTT,CASSSTGAGNSPLHF
NA,TRBJ2-7,TRBD1,TRBV18,TGTGCCAGCTCACTGACAGGGGCCACCTACGAGCAGTACTTC,CASSLTGATYEQYF
once,TRBJ2-7,NA,TRBV11-1,TGTGCCAGCAGCCGTCTCGGCGAGCAGTACTTC,CASSRLGEQYF
NA,TRBJ1-6,NA,TRBV7-9,TGTGCCAGCAGCTTAGGGTCTGGCAGGGACAACTCACCCCTCCACTTT,CASSLGSGRDNSPLHF
NA,TRBJ1-3,NA,TRBV5-4,TGTGCCAGCAGCCCGAACTTCGACCCCGCGGCCTCTGGAAACACCATATATTTT,CASSPNFDPAASGNTIYF
NA,TRBJ1-3,NA,TRBV9,TGTGCCAGCAGCGTAGAAGAGGCCCGCCGCTCTGGAAACACCATATATTTT,CASSVEEARRSGNTIYF
NA,TRBJ2-5,TRBD1,TRBV12-3/TRBV12-4,TGTGCCAGCAGTTTAGGGGACCAGGGGGCCCAGTACTTC,CASSLGDQGAQYF
NA,TRBJ1-5,NA,TRBV19,TGTGCCAGTAGTATAGTCCCGCGGCAGGGGCGCAGTCAGCCCCAGCATTTT,CASSIVPRQGRSQPQHF
once,TRBJ2-2,NA,TRBV2,TGTGCCAGCAGTGAAAGGGGAACCGGGACATTGAACACCGGGGAGCTGTTTTTT,CASSERGTGTLNTGELFF
once,TRBJ2-7,TRBD2,TRBV7-9,TGTGCCAGCAGCCTGCCGACTAGCGGGAGGGCGAGGAGCTCCTACGAGCAGTACTTC,CASSLPTSGRARSSYEQYF
NA,TRBJ2-3,TRBD2,TRBV19,TGTGCCAGTAGTCCGGGACTAGCCACAGATACGCAGTATTTT,CASSPGLATDTQYF
NA,TRBJ1-1,NA,TRBV25-1,TGTGCCAGCAGCCCGCTGAAGTCGTGGCGGGGTCGCACTGAAGCTTTCTTT,CASSPLKSWRGRTEAFF
NA,TRBJ1-2,TRBD1,TRBV28,TGTGCCAGCAGTTTAGGACAGGGTTATAACTATGGCTACACCTTC,CASSLGQGYNYGYTF
NA,TRBJ2-7,TRBD2,TRBV18,TGTGCCAGCTCACTTAGAGCGGGATCGAACTACGAGCAGTACTTC,CASSLRAGSNYEQYF
NA,TRBJ2-5,NA,TRBV10-3,TGTGCCATCAGTGTAGGGGGAGAGACCCAGTACTTC,CAISVGGETQYF
NA,TRBJ1-3,NA,TRBV9,TGTGCCAGCAGCGTAAGGGGCAGCTCTGGAAACACCATATATTTT,CASSVRGSSGNTIYF
NA,TRBJ1-6,TRBD1,TRBV6-1,TGTGCCAGCAGTGAAGCGATGAACAGGGGATTTAGCTCCTATAATTCACCCCTCCACTTT,CASSEAMNRGFSSYNSPLHF
NA,TRBJ2-4,TRBD2,TRBV4-1,TGCGCCAGCAGCCAAGATCCCCAAGTAGCGGGAAGGTACATTCAGTACTTC,CASSQDPQVAGRYIQYF
once,TRBJ1-4,NA,TRBV28,TGTGCCAGCAGTGGGGGTCGGGGAGGAGCAACTAATGAAAAACTGTTTTTT,CASSGGRGGATNEKLFF
NA,TRBJ2-1,TRBD1,TRBV28,TGTGCCAGCAGTCCTTCGGGACAGGCCTACAATGAGCAGTTCTTC,CASSPSGQAYNEQFF
NA,TRBJ2-1,TRBD1,TRBV28,TGTGCCAGCAGCCCCGGGACAGGGGGCTACAATGAGCAGTTCTTC,CASSPGTGGYNEQFF
NA,TRBJ1-1,NA,TRBV5-1,TGCGCCAGCAGGGTCTCTCCAGGGGCCGGCACTGAAGCTTTCTTT,CASRVSPGAGTEAFF
once,TRBJ1-2,NA,TRBV19,TGTGCCAGTAGACGGACCCATGGCAGCTTAGCGCTACGAGACTATGGCTACACCTTC,CASRRTHGSLALRDYGYTF